The present entry profiles one T cell receptor beta chain with its context. These data belong to a study of T cell responses to AZD1222 COVID-19 vaccine. Using immunoSEQ multiplex PCR, the repertoire was profiled, and TCRdb retains in-frame clones only, with some absent. The sample has some 180,000 clones; 80% to 95% are singletons. Per germline, CDR1 KGHDR and CDR2 SFDVKD. The CDR3 totals 14 residues. Deletions cut 3 bases from V and 1 base from J, with 8 bases between. The sequence was collected from an adult who received the MenACWY meningococcal vaccine as a control. The source was peripheral blood, collected 28 days after the second dose of the MenACWY control vaccine. The V and J genes are TRBV24-1 and TRBJ1-1; D not resolved. In nucleotides, the CDR3 is TGTGCCACCAGTGATCGACACCAGAACACTGAAGCTTTCTTT. Its protein is CATSDRHQNTEAFF.